The present TCR beta chain was sequenced within a study of beta chain features in type 1 diabetes. Study observations and caveats: Reads derived from cDNA could over-represent cells showing high TCR expression. Across all four CD4+ subsets, people with type 1 diabetes showed modestly shorter TCRB CDR3s.

Trimming stripped 2 bases from V and 4 bases from J, with 17 bases between. CDR1 and CDR2 (germline): GTSNPN, SVGIG (reference sequence). The CDR3 spans 15 residues. This clone has a handful of counts. Its specificity is unknown. Reverse transcribing all isolated RNA meant expressed TCRB transcripts were sequenced. The repertoire was sequenced with immunoSEQ multiplex PCR; TCRdb's copy has only in-frame clones and lacks some. The table lists 680,000 or so clones, around 15% of them singletons. This receptor was taken from a man between 18 and 35 years old with type 1 diabetes. The gene calls are TRBV30 and TRBJ1-2; D ambiguous. Sequenced material: naive CD4+ T cells from blood. CDR3 in DNA: TGTGCCTGGAGTCGTGGCCCTACTGTCGGCTATGGCTACACCTTC. This sequence encodes CAWSRGPTVGYGYTF.